Below, 26 T cell receptor beta chains from the same sample are listed, as sequenced in a study of cytomegalovirus exposure and HLA in healthy donors. The PCR employed 60 Vbeta primers together with 13 Jbeta primers. Profiling relied on immunoSEQ multiplex PCR, and the TCRdb table lists in-frame clones only, not all of them. Of about 140,000 clones listed, around 79% were seen once; the top ten hold 2.5% to 3.5%. The material sequenced was PBMCs. The origin of the receptors is a female donor in good health and CMV-seronegative.

V usage is TRBV7-9 and J usage is TRBJ1-1; D unresolved. CDR1 is SEHNR and CDR2 is FQNEAQ in the germline V gene (reference sequence). This CDR3 contains 14 residues. V lost 2 bases, J lost 2 bases, and 9 bases lay in between. CDR3 amino acids: CASSLMGGNTEAFF. CDR3 nucleotides: TGTGCCAGCAGCTTAATGGGAGGAAACACTGAAGCTTTCTTT.

As DNA, the CDR3 is TGTGCCAGCAGGGCAGGGGGCGACTACAATGAGCAGTTCTTC. Its translation: CASRAGGDYNEQFF. The chain recombines TRBV7-9 with TRBJ2-1; TRBD1 matches at 8 bases. The CDR3 extends over 14 amino acids. The trim removed 6 bases at V and 3 bases at J, leaving 4 bases unmatched. The germline V gene has CDR1 SEHNR and CDR2 FQNEAQ (reference sequence). Full variable domain (remainder filled in from reference TRBV7-9 and TRBJ2-1): DTGVSQNPRHKITKRGQNVTFRCDPISEHNRLYWYRQTLGQGPEFLTYFQNEAQLEKSRLLSDRFSAERPKGSFSTLEIQRTEQGDSAMYLCASRAGGDYNEQFFGPGTRLTVL.

The chain combines TRBV18 with TRBJ2-1; D ambiguous. Trimming shortened V by 3 bases and J by 4 bases, and 13 bases separated the two germline ends. The CDR3 extends over 15 amino acids. Germline CDR1 and CDR2: KGHSH and LQKENI. The CDR3: CASSPQMTKYNEQFF. CDR3 coding DNA: TGTGCCAGCTCACCTCAAATGACAAAGTACAATGAGCAGTTCTTC.

V gene TRBV30 combines with J gene TRBJ2-3, with a weak D call TRBD1 (5 bases). The CDR3 consists of 16 residues. Between the trimmed V and J ends, which lost 0 bases and 0 bases, there was a span of 13 bases. Germline loops: CDR1 GTSNPN, CDR2 SVGIG (reference sequence). The CDR3 loop reads CAWSVGAASSTDTQYF. The CDR3 nucleotides read TGTGCCTGGAGTGTAGGGGCGGCTTCCAGCACAGATACGCAGTATTTT.

V is TRBV5-1 and J is TRBJ2-3; 8 bases are a match to TRBD1. Trimming took 4 bases from V and 2 from J; bases not matched to a gene: 6. CDR3 length: 15 residues. The germline CDR1 and CDR2 sequences are SGHRS and YFSETQ. In DNA form, the CDR3 reads TGCGCCAGCAGCCTAAGGACAGGGACCACAGATACGCAGTATTTT. This translates into CASSLRTGTTDTQYF.

This clone was picked up one time. The chain carries TRBV18 and TRBJ1-5; no reliable D call. CDR1 is KGHSH, CDR2 LQKENI, per germline. The CDR3 extends over 16 amino acids. The V end lost 1 base, the J end lost 1 base, and 11 bases lay between the germline ends. As DNA, the CDR3 is TGTGCCAGCTCACCACGTGAGGCCTTAAGCAATCAGCCCCAGCATTTT. This encodes CASSPREALSNQPQHF.

V usage is TRBV6-6 and J usage is TRBJ1-1; tentative D call: TRBD1 (6 bases). Germline V lookup: CDR1 MNHNY, CDR2 SVGAGI (reference sequence). V lost 9 bases and J lost 1, with 15 bases in between. The CDR3 runs to 14 residues. Here the CDR3 reads CASRQEVSNTEAFF. The DNA for the CDR3 is TGTGCCAGTAGACAGGAAGTTTCGAACACTGAAGCTTTCTTT.

A single count supports this clone. J is TRBJ2-7 and V is TRBV7-2; 11 bases align to TRBD2. Germline V gene sequence: CDR1 SGHTA, CDR2 FQGNSA. The CDR3 extends over 15 amino acids. V lost 3 bases and J lost 5; bases outside the gene matches: 6. The CDR3 sequence: CASSFPGLAANEQYF. As DNA, the CDR3 is TGTGCCAGCAGCTTTCCGGGACTAGCGGCCAACGAGCAGTACTTC.

This clone showed up just once. V gene TRBV11-2 combines with J gene TRBJ2-3, with TRBD2 matching over 13 bases. CDR1 and CDR2 (germline): SGHAT, FQNNGV. The CDR3 consists of 16 residues. Losses at the gene ends were 0 bases for V and 8 bases for J; bases not matched to a gene: 5. CDR3 residues: CASSLEPWTSGSTQYF. Here the CDR3 DNA reads TGTGCCAGCAGCTTAGAACCTTGGACTAGCGGGAGTACGCAGTATTTT.

The genes are TRBV5-1 and TRBJ2-5, with TRBD2 matching 9 bases. This CDR3 contains 17 residues. Germline CDR1 and CDR2: SGHRS and YFSETQ. Unmatched junction bases numbered 9, after V lost 0 bases and J lost 3 bases. For the CDR3, the DNA is TGCGCCAGCAGCTTGGGCGTTGCGGGAGGGCAAGAAGAGACCCAGTACTTC. Encoded protein: CASSLGVAGGQEETQYF.

This chain uses TRBV7-9 with TRBJ1-2, with 10 bases lining up with TRBD1. Germline V lookup: CDR1 SEHNR, CDR2 FQNEAQ (reference sequence). With V trimmed by 0 bases and J by 6 bases, 10 bases remained unmatched. The CDR3 extends over 17 amino acids. The CDR3 is CASSLALGTGVLNGYTF. As DNA, the CDR3 is TGTGCCAGCAGCTTAGCGCTCGGGACAGGGGTACTGAATGGCTACACCTTC.

The chain uses TRBV10-1 and TRBJ2-1; 9 bases fit TRBD2. CDR1 WNHNN and CDR2 SYGVQD come from the germline V gene (reference sequence). After removal of 5 bases from V and 6 bases from J, the junction contained 5 bases not matched to a gene. This CDR3 region has 14 residues. CDR3 sequence (DNA): TGCGCCAGCAGTAACGGACTAGCGAGCAATGAGCAGTTCTTC. It translates to CASSNGLASNEQFF.

V usage is TRBV7-2 and J usage is TRBJ2-5, with no clear D. V was trimmed by 1 base and J by 5 bases, leaving 8 bases between them. The V gene's germline CDR1 is SGHTA and CDR2 FQGNSA. This CDR3 region has 13 residues. The DNA for the CDR3 is TGTGCCAGCAGCTTAGGGCCCTGGGAGACCCAGTACTTC. Translating gives CASSLGPWETQYF.

The chain has TRBV4-1 and TRBJ2-7; 7 bases match TRBD1. Germline V lookup: CDR1 MGHRA, CDR2 YSYEKL. The length of the CDR3 is 15 residues. V lost 5 bases, J lost 1 base, and 8 bases stayed unmatched. This chain's CDR3 is CASSETGDASYEQYF. CDR3 nucleotide sequence: TGCGCCAGCAGCGAAACAGGGGATGCGTCCTACGAGCAGTACTTC.

The chain uses TRBV5-8 and TRBJ2-3, with a tentative D call TRBD2 (6 bases). Germline assignment: CDR1 SGHTS and CDR2 YDEGEE. Between the trimmed V and J ends, which lost 0 bases and 6 bases, there was a span of 14 bases. The CDR3 contains 15 residues. CDR3 loop: CASSLGLVVSDTQYF. The CDR3 DNA sequence: TGTGCCAGCAGCTTGGGACTAGTTGTTTCGGATACGCAGTATTTT. The full variable domain, with the rest looked up from reference TRBV5-8 and TRBJ2-3, is EAGVTQSPTHLIKTRGQQATLRCSPISGHTSVYWYQQALGLGLQFLLWYDEGEERNRGNFPPRFSGRQFPNYSSELNVNALELEDSALYLCASSLGLVVSDTQYFGPGTRLTVL.

V is TRBV10-1 and J is TRBJ2-3; 12 bases line up with TRBD2. Looked up from germline, CDR1 is WNHNN and CDR2 is SYGVQD (reference sequence). Germline trimming cut 5 bases from V and 4 bases from J; bases unmatched to any gene: 7. The CDR3 totals 16 residues. The CDR3, as DNA: TGCGCCAGCAGTCCGACTAGCGGGAGACAATCAGATACGCAGTATTTT. As protein: CASSPTSGRQSDTQYF.

The CDR3 region has the DNA TGCGCCAGCAGTGATGGGGCAGCGCGTGAGGGCTACACCTTC. Amino acid sequence: CASSDGAAREGYTF. The chain carries TRBV10-2 and TRBJ1-2; a weak D match, TRBD1 (5 bases). The CDR3 length is 14 residues. Trimming cost V 3 bases and J 8 bases, with 16 bases left between them. CDR1 is WSHSY and CDR2 is SAAADI in the germline V gene.

This chain joins TRBV9 and TRBJ1-2; 7 bases align to TRBD1. The CDR3 sequence is 15 residues long. Looked up from germline, CDR1 is SGDLS and CDR2 is YYNGEE. Losses at the gene ends were 3 bases for V and 4 bases for J; bases not matched to a gene: 9. The CDR3 here is CASSGGTVLRYGYTF. The CDR3 bases are TGTGCCAGCAGCGGGGGGACAGTTCTACGCTATGGCTACACCTTC.

The chain joins TRBV11-3 to TRBJ2-7, with a tentative D call TRBD2 (6 bases). CDR3 length equals 14 residues. V was cut by 5 bases and J by 7 bases, with 18 bases left in between. Germline values: CDR1 SGHNT, CDR2 YENEEA. CDR3 in DNA: TGTGCCAGCAGCCCTGGAGGGGAGGCAGGGGAGCAGTACTTC. Its translation: CASSPGGEAGEQYF.

The V gene is TRBV4-1, the J gene TRBJ2-5; no clear D. The germline V gene has CDR1 MGHRA and CDR2 YSYEKL. Between the trimmed V and J ends, which lost 4 bases and 7 bases, there was a span of 10 bases. The CDR3 extends over 12 amino acids. CDR3 sequence: CASSPPRGTQYF. Here the CDR3 DNA reads TGCGCCAGCAGCCCTCCGAGAGGGACCCAGTACTTC.

J is TRBJ2-3 and V is TRBV7-9, with unresolved D. V lost 6 bases and J 0 bases, leaving 10 bases between the germline ends. This CDR3 contains 14 residues. Germline CDR1 is SEHNR and CDR2 is FQNEAQ (reference sequence). The CDR3 protein is CASSYFLSTDTQYF. Written as DNA, the CDR3 is TGTGCCAGCAGTTACTTCCTGAGCACAGATACGCAGTATTTT.

There are many counts of this clone. The chain carries TRBV4-2 and TRBJ1-4, with TRBD1 matching over 12 bases. After removal of 0 bases from V and 11 bases from J, the junction contained 4 bases not matched to a gene. The CDR3 has 15 residues. CDR1 is LGHNA and CDR2 is YNFKEQ in the germline V gene. The CDR3 here is CASSQEGTGGRKLFF. CDR3 sequence (DNA): TGTGCCAGCAGCCAAGAAGGGACAGGGGGCAGGAAACTGTTTTTT.

The chain uses TRBV29-1 and TRBJ2-1; 8 nucleotides line up with TRBD1. The length of the CDR3 is 13 residues. V gave up 3 bases and J gave up 9 bases; unmatched junction bases: 7. From germline, CDR1 is SQVTM and CDR2 ANQGSEA. In DNA form, the CDR3 reads TGCAGCGTTGATGCAGCAGGGGGCTTTGAGCAGTTCTTC. Translation gives CSVDAAGGFEQFF.

V is TRBV7-2 and J is TRBJ2-2, with a possible D match to TRBD1 (6 bases). Trimming removed 6 bases at V and 1 base at J, with 18 bases between. Germline V gene sequence: CDR1 SGHTA, CDR2 FQGNSA. The CDR3 loop spans 17 amino acids. CDR3 nucleotides: TGTGCCAGCAGAACAACCTACAGGGTCGGGAACACCGGGGAGCTGTTTTTT. Protein: CASRTTYRVGNTGELFF.

This chain connects TRBV10-3 to TRBJ2-2; TRBD1 might be the D (6 bases). There are 15 residues in the CDR3. V was clipped by 4 bases and J by 1 base, with 10 bases between them. CDR1 is ENHRY and CDR2 is SYGVKD in the germline V gene. The CDR3 here is CAISVGTLNTGELFF. The CDR3 coding sequence is TGTGCCATCAGTGTTGGGACACTGAACACCGGGGAGCTGTTTTTT.

The chain combines TRBV18 with TRBJ1-5, with unresolved D. V lost 5 bases, J lost 3 bases, and 8 bases lay in between. CDR3 length: 13 amino acids. Germline lookup yields CDR1 KGHSH and CDR2 LQKENI. The CDR3 DNA reads TGTGCCAGCTCATCCGACAACAATCAGCCCCAGCATTTT. Its translation is CASSSDNNQPQHF.